The 20 T cell receptor beta chains below were found in one sample sequenced in a study of T cell responses to AZD1222 COVID-19 vaccine (dated by TCRdb to the early 2020s). The time point label, read with the paper, signifies: baseline before first vaccination. Receptor amplification or capture employed the immunoSEQ multiplex PCR assay. TCRdb re-hosts the immuneACCESS table, in-frame sequences only. Its copies lack some clones; in the studies checked, an unresolved V gene accounts for under half of them, and the cause for the rest is not known. In all, the sample holds fewer than 110,000 clones, and 91% of those were seen once. The ten largest account for 20% to 25% of the sample. Material: peripheral blood, obtained on day 0 of AZD1222 vaccination. The receptors were sampled from an adult in good health.

The J gene is TRBJ2-5, the V gene TRBV3-1 (or the pseudogene TRBV3-2), with 7 positions matching TRBD2. The CDR3 has 16 residues. The V gene end was trimmed by 5 bases and the J gene end by 3 bases; junction bases not matched to a gene: 12. The germline CDR1 and CDR2 sequences are LGHDT and YNNKEL (reference sequence). The CDR3 spells CASSGTDGGSKETQYF. The DNA of the CDR3 is TGTGCCAGCAGCGGGACTGACGGGGGGTCGAAAGAGACCCAGTACTTC.

V gene TRBV4-2 combines with J gene TRBJ2-2, with TRBD2 matching 13 bases. V was clipped by 2 bases and J by 4 bases; unmatched bases: 1. Germline V gives CDR1 LGHNA, CDR2 YNFKEQ. The CDR3 extends over 16 amino acids. CDR3 protein: CASSQTSGGATGELFF. For the CDR3, the DNA is TGTGCCAGCAGCCAAACTAGCGGGGGGGCCACCGGGGAGCTGTTTTTT.

The chain links TRBV7-2 to TRBJ2-3, with TRBD2 matching over 10 bases. The V segment lost 4 bases and the J segment 0 bases; nucleotides outside the gene matches: 4. CDR3 length: 16 amino acids. Per germline, CDR1 SGHTA and CDR2 FQGNSA. The CDR3 sequence is CASSWSGGDSTDTQYF. CDR3 bases: TGTGCCAGCAGCTGGAGCGGGGGGGATAGCACAGATACGCAGTATTTT.

V is TRBV9 and J is TRBJ2-5; D not certain. The germline V gene has CDR1 SGDLS and CDR2 YYNGEE. The CDR3 runs 15 residues. Trimming stripped 0 bases from V and 1 base from J, with 10 bases between. CDR3 coding DNA: TGTGCCAGCAGCGTAGTTGGTGGCCTCCAAGAGACCCAGTACTTC. Translated, it gives CASSVVGGLQETQYF.

The V call is TRBV5-5, the J call TRBJ1-3; no definite D call. The germline V gene has CDR1 SGHKS and CDR2 YYEKEE (reference sequence). V lost 1 base and J 2 bases, leaving 10 bases between the germline ends. This CDR3 has 15 residues. CDR3: CASSLTGKTGNTIYF. The CDR3 DNA is TGTGCCAGCAGCTTGACGGGGAAAACTGGAAACACCATATATTTT.

The table lists this clone with a count of one. CDR3 residues: CASTRGGDVNYEQYF. In DNA, the CDR3 is TGTGCCAGCACCCGGGGGGGAGATGTAAACTACGAGCAGTACTTC. The chain employs TRBV7-9 and TRBJ2-7; 8 bases are a match to TRBD2. Germline V CDR1 and CDR2: SEHNR, FQNEAQ (reference sequence). The CDR3 contains 15 residues. The V gene end was trimmed by 7 bases and the J gene end by 3 bases; junction bases not matched to a gene: 11.

This chain links TRBV6-2 or TRBV6-3 with TRBJ2-3; D is possibly TRBD1 (6 bases). Germline lookup yields CDR1 MNHEY and CDR2 SVGEGT. The CDR3 extends over 16 amino acids. Between the trimmed V and J ends, which lost 3 bases and 5 bases, there was a span of 18 bases. The CDR3 reads CASSYSVRGVRDTQYF. The CDR3 DNA sequence: TGTGCCAGCAGTTATTCGGTCAGGGGCGTTCGAGATACGCAGTATTTT.

The chain is built from TRBV9 and TRBJ2-3; D is undetermined. From germline, CDR1 is SGDLS and CDR2 YYNGEE. V gave up 4 bases and J gave up 4 bases, with 13 bases separating them. The CDR3 length is 14 residues. The CDR3 loop reads CASSQVSAPDTQYF. DNA for the CDR3: TGTGCCAGCAGCCAAGTCTCCGCCCCAGATACGCAGTATTTT.

The gene calls are TRBV11-3 and TRBJ2-5; possibly TRBD1 for D (6 bases). The CDR3 contains 12 residues. V gave up 8 bases and J gave up 5 bases, with 12 bases separating them. Per the germline V gene, CDR1 is SGHNT and CDR2 is YENEEA. The CDR3 DNA reads as TGTGCCAGCCAAGGTCAGGGGGAGACCCAGTACTTC. Its protein product is CASQGQGETQYF.

This chain connects TRBV30 to TRBJ2-1; 12 bases line up with TRBD2. The V and J ends lost 4 bases and 3 bases, in that order; junction bases with no gene match: 10. Germline V CDR1 and CDR2: GTSNPN, SVGIG (reference sequence). The CDR3 is 17 amino acids. CDR3 nucleotide sequence: TGTGCCTGGAACAGCGCTAGCGGGGGGGCCCGCTACAATGAGCAGTTCTTC. Its translation: CAWNSASGGARYNEQFF.

The gene calls are TRBV5-5 and TRBJ1-2; TRBD1 matches 7 bases. The CDR3 sequence is 14 residues long. CDR1 and CDR2 from the germline V gene are SGHKS and YYEKEE (reference sequence). J gave up 8 bases and V 4 bases, and 11 bases lay outside the gene matches. CDR3 nucleotide sequence: TGTGCCAGCAGCCAAAGAACAGGGGAGTTAGGCTACACCTTC. Residues: CASSQRTGELGYTF.

This clone was counted between two and nine times. The CDR3 DNA is TGTGCCAGCAGTGAAGCTATGAGTGGGGGTTACGAGCAGTACTTC. Amino acid sequence: CASSEAMSGGYEQYF. The chain carries TRBV6-1 and TRBJ2-7, with D perhaps given as TRBD1 or TRBD2 (5 bases each). V was shortened by 0 bases and J by 4 bases, with 13 bases between the two germline ends. This CDR3 contains 15 residues. Germline V gene data show CDR1 as MNHNS and CDR2 as SASEGT.

This clone was counted only a few times. The V and J genes are TRBV19 and TRBJ2-5, with 8 bases matching TRBD1. From germline, CDR1 is LNHDA and CDR2 SQIVND (reference sequence). V lost 10 bases to trimming and J lost 1 base; unmatched junction nucleotides: 2. The CDR3 has 12 amino acids. The CDR3 DNA follows: TGTGCCACCGGGACAGGCCAAGAGACCCAGTACTTC. Its protein is CATGTGQETQYF.

The chain combines TRBV5-1 with TRBJ1-6; unclear D gene. V was pared by 0 bases and J by 0 bases, with 10 bases between. The CDR3 totals 17 residues. Germline V gives CDR1 SGHRS, CDR2 YFSETQ. CDR3 sequence: CASSLDPSRSYNSPLHF. In DNA, the CDR3 is TGCGCCAGCAGCTTGGACCCTTCCCGCTCCTATAATTCACCCCTCCACTTT.

Here the CDR3 reads CASSLVGTSGGHREQFF. The CDR3 DNA sequence: TGTGCCAGCAGCTTAGTCGGGACTAGCGGGGGTCATCGTGAGCAGTTCTTC. The chain couples TRBV7-2 to TRBJ2-1, with 14 bases identical to TRBD2. V lost 1 base and J lost 9; bases outside the gene matches: 8. This CDR3 has 17 residues. Germline V gene lookup returns CDR1 SGHTA and CDR2 FQGNSA.

The chain couples TRBV7-3 to TRBJ2-7; D could derive from TRBD1 or TRBD2 (5 bases each). Germline V CDR1 and CDR2: SGHTA, FQGTGA. The CDR3 has 8 residues. CDR3 sequence (DNA): TGTTGGGGGAGTGAGCAGTACTTC. It encodes CWGSEQYF.

V gene TRBV5-8 combines with J gene TRBJ1-2; no clear D gene. This CDR3 comprises 16 residues. CDR1 SGHTS and CDR2 YDEGEE come from the germline V gene. Trimming shortened V by 0 bases and J by 7 bases, and 19 bases separated the two germline ends. The chain's CDR3 is CASSLGAIRGLGGYTF. The CDR3 DNA reads TGTGCCAGCAGCTTGGGAGCGATCCGGGGTCTGGGTGGCTACACCTTC.

The V gene is TRBV7-7, the J gene TRBJ2-5; TRBD2 matches 7 bases. Looked up from germline, CDR1 is SSHAT and CDR2 is FNYEAQ (reference sequence). The CDR3 is 17 residues long. The ends lost 5 bases at V and 2 bases at J; junction bases unmatched: 14. The CDR3 DNA is TGTGCCAGCAGCCCCGGAGTGTTAGCGGGTGTTCAAGAGACCCAGTACTTC. It specifies CASSPGVLAGVQETQYF. The full variable domain, in which reference TRBV7-7 and TRBJ2-5 provide the parts outside the CDR3, is GAGVSQSPRYKVTKRGQDVTLRCDPISSHATLYWYQQALGQGPEFLTYFNYEAQPDKSGLPSDRFSAERPEGSISTLTIQRTEQRDSAMYRCASSPGVLAGVQETQYFGPGTRLLVL.

The chain uses TRBV7-9 and TRBJ1-1; D might be TRBD1 (5 bases). Trimming cost V 5 bases and J 3 bases, with 10 bases left between them. Germline CDR1 reads SEHNR; CDR2 reads FQNEAQ (reference sequence). CDR3 length equals 13 residues. CDR3 amino acids: CASSPGTDTEAFF. The CDR3 DNA sequence: TGTGCCAGCAGCCCCGGGACGGACACTGAAGCTTTCTTT.

The chain couples TRBV10-3 to TRBJ1-3; TRBD1 agrees at 7 bases. Germline trimming cut 6 bases from V and 2 bases from J; bases unmatched to any gene: 4. The CDR3 totals 14 residues. Germline V gene sequence: CDR1 ENHRY, CDR2 SYGVKD. The CDR3 nucleotides read TGTGCCATCAGAAAACAGGGGACTGGAAACACCATATATTTT. This sequence encodes CAIRKQGTGNTIYF.